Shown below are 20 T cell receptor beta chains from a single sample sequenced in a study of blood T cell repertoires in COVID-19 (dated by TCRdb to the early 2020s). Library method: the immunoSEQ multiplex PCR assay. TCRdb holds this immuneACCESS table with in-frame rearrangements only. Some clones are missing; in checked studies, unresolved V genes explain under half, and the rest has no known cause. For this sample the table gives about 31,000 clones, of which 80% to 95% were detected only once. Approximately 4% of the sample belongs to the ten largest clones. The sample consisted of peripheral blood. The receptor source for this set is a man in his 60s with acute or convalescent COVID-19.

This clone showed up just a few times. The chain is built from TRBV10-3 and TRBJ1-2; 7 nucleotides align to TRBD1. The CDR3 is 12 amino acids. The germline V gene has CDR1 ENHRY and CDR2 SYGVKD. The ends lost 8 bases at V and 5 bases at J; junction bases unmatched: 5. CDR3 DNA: TGTGCCATCGGAACAGGGGATTATGGCTACACCTTC. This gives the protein CAIGTGDYGYTF.

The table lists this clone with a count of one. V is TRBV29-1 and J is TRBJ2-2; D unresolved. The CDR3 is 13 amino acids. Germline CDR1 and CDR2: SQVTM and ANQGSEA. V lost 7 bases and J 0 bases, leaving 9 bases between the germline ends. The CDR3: CSGRGANTGELFF. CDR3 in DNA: TGCAGCGGGCGAGGAGCGAACACCGGGGAGCTGTTTTTT.

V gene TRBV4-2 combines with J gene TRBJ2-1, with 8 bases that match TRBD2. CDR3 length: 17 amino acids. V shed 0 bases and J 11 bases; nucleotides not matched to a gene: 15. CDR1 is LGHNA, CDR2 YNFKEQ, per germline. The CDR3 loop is CASSQDLLAEGEGKQFF. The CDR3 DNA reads TGTGCCAGCAGCCAAGACCTACTAGCGGAGGGCGAGGGGAAGCAGTTCTTC.

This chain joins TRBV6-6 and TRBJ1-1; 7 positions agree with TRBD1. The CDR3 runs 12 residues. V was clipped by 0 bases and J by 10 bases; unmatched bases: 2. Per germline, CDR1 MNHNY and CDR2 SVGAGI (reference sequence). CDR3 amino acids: CASSYSQGVAFF. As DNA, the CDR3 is TGTGCCAGCAGTTACTCGCAGGGGGTAGCTTTCTTT.

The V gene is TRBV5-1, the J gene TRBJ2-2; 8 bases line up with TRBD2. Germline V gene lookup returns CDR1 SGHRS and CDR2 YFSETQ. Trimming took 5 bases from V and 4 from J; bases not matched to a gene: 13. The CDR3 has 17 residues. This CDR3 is CASSRGPAGDLTGELFF. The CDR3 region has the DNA TGCGCCAGCAGTAGGGGTCCAGCGGGGGACCTCACCGGGGAGCTGTTTTTT.

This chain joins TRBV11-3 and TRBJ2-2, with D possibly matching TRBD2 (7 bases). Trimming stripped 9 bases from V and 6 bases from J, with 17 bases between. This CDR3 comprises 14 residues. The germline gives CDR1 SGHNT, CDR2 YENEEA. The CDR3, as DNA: TGTGCCAGGGGGGGGCAGAACTCCCCCGGGGAGCTGTTTTTT. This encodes CARGGQNSPGELFF. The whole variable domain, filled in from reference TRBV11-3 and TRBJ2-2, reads EAGVVQSPRYKIIEKKQPVAFWCNPISGHNTLYWYLQNLGQGPELLIRYENEEAVDDSQLPKDRFSAERLKGVDSTLKIQPAELGDSAVYLCARGGQNSPGELFFGEGSRLTVL.

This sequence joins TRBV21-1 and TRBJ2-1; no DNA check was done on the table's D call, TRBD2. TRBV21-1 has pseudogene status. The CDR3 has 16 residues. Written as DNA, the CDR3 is TGTGCCAGCAGCAAAGAGGCGGGAGGGCCCTACAATGAGCAGTTCTTC. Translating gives CASSKEAGGPYNEQFF.

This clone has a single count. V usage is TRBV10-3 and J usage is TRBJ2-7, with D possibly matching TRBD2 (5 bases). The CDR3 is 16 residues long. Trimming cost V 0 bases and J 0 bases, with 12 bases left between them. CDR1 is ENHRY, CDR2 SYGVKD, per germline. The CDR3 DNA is TGTGCCATCAGTGAGTCGACTCGGGGAAGCTCCTACGAGCAGTACTTC. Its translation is CAISESTRGSSYEQYF.

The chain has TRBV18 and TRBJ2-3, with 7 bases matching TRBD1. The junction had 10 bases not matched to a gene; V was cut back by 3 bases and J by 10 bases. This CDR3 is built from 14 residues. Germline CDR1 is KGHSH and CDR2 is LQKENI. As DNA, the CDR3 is TGTGCCAGCTCACCTTCCGGAACAGGGGCTTCGCAGTATTTT. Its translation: CASSPSGTGASQYF. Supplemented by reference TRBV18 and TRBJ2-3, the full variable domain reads NAGVMQNPRHLVRRRGQEARLRCSPMKGHSHVYWYRQLPEEGLKFMVYLQKENIIDESGMPKERFSAEFPKEGPSILRIQQVVRGDSAAYFCASSPSGTGASQYFGPGTRLTVL.

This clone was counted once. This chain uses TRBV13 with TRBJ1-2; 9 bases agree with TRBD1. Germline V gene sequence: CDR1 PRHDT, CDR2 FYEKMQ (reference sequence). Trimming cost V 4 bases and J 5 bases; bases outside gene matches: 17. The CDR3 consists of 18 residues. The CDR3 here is CASSSVFKWTGAYYGYTF. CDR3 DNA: TGTGCCAGCAGCTCGGTTTTTAAGTGGACAGGGGCGTATTATGGCTACACCTTC.

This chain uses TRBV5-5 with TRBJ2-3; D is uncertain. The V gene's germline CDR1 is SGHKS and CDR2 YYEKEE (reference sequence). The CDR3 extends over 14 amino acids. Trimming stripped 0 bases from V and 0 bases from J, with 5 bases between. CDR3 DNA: TGTGCCAGCAGCTTGGAGCTCAGCACAGATACGCAGTATTTT. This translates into CASSLELSTDTQYF. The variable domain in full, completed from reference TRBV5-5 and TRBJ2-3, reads DAGVTQSPTHLIKTRGQQVTLRCSPISGHKSVSWYQQVLGQGPQFIFQYYEKEERGRGNFPDRFSARQFPNYSSELNVNALLLGDSALYLCASSLELSTDTQYFGPGTRLTVL.

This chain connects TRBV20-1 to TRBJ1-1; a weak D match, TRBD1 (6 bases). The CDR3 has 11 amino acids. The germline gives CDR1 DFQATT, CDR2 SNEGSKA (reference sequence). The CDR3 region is CRIQGNTEAFF. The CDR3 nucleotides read TGCAGGATACAGGGGAACACTGAAGCTTTCTTT.

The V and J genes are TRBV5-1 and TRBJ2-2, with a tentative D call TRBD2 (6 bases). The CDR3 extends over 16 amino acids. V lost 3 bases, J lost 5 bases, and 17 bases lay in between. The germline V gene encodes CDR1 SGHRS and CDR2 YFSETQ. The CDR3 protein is CASSYSTSGPTGELFF. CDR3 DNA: TGCGCCAGCAGCTATTCTACCAGCGGGCCTACCGGGGAGCTGTTTTTT.

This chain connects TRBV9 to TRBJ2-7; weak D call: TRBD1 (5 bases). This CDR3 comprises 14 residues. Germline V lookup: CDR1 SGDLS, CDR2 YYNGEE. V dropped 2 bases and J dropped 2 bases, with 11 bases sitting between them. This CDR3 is CASSVGHSAYEQYF. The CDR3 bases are TGTGCCAGCAGCGTCGGACACTCGGCCTACGAGCAGTACTTC.

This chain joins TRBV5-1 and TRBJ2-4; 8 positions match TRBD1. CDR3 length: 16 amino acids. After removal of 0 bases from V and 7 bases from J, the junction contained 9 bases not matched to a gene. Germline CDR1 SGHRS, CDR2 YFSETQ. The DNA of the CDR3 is TGCGCCAGCAGCTTGGATCCAGGGGGCCCAGGGAACATTCAGTACTTC. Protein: CASSLDPGGPGNIQYF.

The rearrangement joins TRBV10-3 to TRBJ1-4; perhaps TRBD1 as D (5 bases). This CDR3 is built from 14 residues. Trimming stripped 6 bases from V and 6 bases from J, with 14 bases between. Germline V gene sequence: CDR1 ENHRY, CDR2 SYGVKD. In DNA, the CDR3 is TGTGCCATCAGGGCCGGGACTTCCGATGAAAAACTGTTTTTT. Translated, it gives CAIRAGTSDEKLFF.

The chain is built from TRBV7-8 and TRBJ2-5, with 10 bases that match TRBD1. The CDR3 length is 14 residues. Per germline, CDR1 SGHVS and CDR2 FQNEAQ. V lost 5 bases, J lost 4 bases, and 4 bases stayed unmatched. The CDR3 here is CASSERDRGETQYF. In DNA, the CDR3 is TGTGCCAGCAGCGAACGGGACAGGGGAGAGACCCAGTACTTC.

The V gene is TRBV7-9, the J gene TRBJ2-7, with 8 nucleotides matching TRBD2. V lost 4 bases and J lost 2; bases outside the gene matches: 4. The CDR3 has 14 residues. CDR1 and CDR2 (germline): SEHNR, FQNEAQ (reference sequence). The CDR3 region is CASSYSGTPYEQYF. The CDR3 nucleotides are TGTGCCAGCAGCTATAGCGGGACCCCCTACGAGCAGTACTTC.

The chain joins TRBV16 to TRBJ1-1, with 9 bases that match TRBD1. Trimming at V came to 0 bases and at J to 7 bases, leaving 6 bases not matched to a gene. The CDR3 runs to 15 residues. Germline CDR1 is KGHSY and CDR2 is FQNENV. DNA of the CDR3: TGTGCCAGCAGCCAATCGACAGGGGGTTACCGTGAAGCTTTCTTT. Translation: CASSQSTGGYREAFF.

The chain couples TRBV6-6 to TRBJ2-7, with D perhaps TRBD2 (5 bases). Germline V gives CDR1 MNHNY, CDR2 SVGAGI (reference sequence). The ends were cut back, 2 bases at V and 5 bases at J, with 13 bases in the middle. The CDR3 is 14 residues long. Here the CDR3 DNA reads TGTGCCAGCAGTTACGGGCTAGCAAGGAACGAGCAGTACTTC. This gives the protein CASSYGLARNEQYF.